Listed below are T cell receptor beta chains from one sample, sequenced in a study of blood T cell repertoires in COVID-19. Generated by immunoSEQ multiplex PCR, the TCRdb table keeps only in-frame clones and is missing some. The sample contains more than 250,000 clones, around 86% of which appear only once. Sequenced input: peripheral blood. These receptors all stem from a man between 18 and 29 years old with active or convalescent COVID-19. Each CDR3 is given without its conserved first and last residue. Each record gives: D gene, V gene, J gene, clone size, CDR3 protein. The D gene is left open where the match is weak. The listing skips clone size in some rows; elsewhere it reads once, few, many or a size class.

>.|TRBV12-3/TRBV12-4|TRBJ1-1|.
ASSFTYDEAF
>TRBD1|TRBV15|TRBJ1-6|.
ATSRDPGGGSPLH
>.|TRBV5-4|TRBJ2-7|.
ASSSRGSYEQY
>.|TRBV27|TRBJ1-2|.
ASKRGENYGYT
>TRBD1|TRBV5-1|TRBJ1-2|.
ASVGQGYGYT
>.|TRBV3-1/TRBV3-2|TRBJ2-6|.
ASSQDLGAGANVLT
>TRBD1|TRBV24-1|TRBJ1-2|.
ATSDFRTGYGYT
>TRBD1|TRBV5-1|TRBJ1-5|once
ASSLGDRMNQPQH
>.|TRBV9|TRBJ2-3|.
ASSVWLDVLTDTQY
>TRBD1|TRBV19|TRBJ2-7|.
ASQGGQFPYEQY
>.|TRBV14|TRBJ1-2|once
ASSQGQNYGYT
>TRBD2|TRBV5-1|TRBJ2-1|.
ASSSTGTKTYNEQF
>TRBD1|TRBV18|TRBJ1-2|.
ASSPGTDHPGGYT
>.|TRBV30|TRBJ2-7|once
AWTSGGEQY
>TRBD2|TRBV12-3/TRBV12-4|TRBJ2-1|.
ASSSSGRQF
>.|TRBV5-1|TRBJ1-1|.
ASTTDTEAF
>.|TRBV24-1|TRBJ2-5|.
ATSATGFLETQY
>TRBD2|TRBV7-9|TRBJ2-7|.
ASSLRTSGSHWYEQY
>TRBD1|TRBV6-5|TRBJ2-4|.
ASRGTAKNIQY